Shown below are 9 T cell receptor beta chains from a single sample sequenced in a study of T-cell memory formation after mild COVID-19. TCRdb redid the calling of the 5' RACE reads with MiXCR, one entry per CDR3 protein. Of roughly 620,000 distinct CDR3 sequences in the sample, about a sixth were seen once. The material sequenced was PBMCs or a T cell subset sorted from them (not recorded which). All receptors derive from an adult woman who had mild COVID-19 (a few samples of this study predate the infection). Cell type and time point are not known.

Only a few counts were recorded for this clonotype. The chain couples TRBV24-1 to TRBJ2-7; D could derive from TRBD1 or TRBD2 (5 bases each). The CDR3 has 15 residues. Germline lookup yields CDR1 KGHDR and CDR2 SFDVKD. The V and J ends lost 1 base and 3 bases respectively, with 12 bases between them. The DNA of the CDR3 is TGTGCCACCAGTGATTTCCCCAGGGACGGCTACGAGCAGTACTTC. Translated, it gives CATSDFPRDGYEQYF.

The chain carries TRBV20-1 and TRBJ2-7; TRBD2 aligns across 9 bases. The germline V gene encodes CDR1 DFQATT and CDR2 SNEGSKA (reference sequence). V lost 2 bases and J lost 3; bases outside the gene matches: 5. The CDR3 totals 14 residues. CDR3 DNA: TGCAGTGCTAGATTAGCGGGAGATGGCTACGAGCAGTACTTC. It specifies CSARLAGDGYEQYF.

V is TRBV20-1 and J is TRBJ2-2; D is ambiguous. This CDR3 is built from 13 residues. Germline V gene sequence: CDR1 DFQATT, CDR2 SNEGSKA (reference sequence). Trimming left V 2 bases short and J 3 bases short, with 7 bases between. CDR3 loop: CSARTLHTGELFF. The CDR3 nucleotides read TGCAGTGCTAGAACCCTCCACACCGGGGAGCTGTTTTTT.

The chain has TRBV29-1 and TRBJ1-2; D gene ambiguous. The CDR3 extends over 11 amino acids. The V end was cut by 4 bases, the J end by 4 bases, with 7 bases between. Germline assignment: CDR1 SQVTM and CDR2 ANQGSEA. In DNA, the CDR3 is TGCAGCGTTGTAGGCAGCTATGGCTACACCTTC. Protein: CSVVGSYGYTF.

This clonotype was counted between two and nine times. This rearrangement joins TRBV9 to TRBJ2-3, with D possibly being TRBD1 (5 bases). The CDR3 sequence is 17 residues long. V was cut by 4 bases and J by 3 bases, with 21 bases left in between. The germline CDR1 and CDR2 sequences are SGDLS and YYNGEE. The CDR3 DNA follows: TGTGCCAGCAGCTTTTCTACTATGCAGGGTTGGACAGATACGCAGTATTTT. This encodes CASSFSTMQGWTDTQYF. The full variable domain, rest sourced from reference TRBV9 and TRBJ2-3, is DSGVTQTPKHLITATGQRVTLRCSPRSGDLSVYWYQQSLDQGLQFLIQYYNGEERAKGNILERFSAQQFPDLHSELNLSSLELGDSALYFCASSFSTMQGWTDTQYFGPGTRLTVL.

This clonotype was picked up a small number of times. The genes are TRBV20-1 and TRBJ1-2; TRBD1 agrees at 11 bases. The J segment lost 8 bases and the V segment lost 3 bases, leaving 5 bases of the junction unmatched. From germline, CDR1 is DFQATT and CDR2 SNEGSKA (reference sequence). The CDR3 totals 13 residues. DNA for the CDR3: TGCAGTGCTAGGGACAGGGGGCTGAGGGGCTACACCTTC. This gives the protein CSARDRGLRGYTF.

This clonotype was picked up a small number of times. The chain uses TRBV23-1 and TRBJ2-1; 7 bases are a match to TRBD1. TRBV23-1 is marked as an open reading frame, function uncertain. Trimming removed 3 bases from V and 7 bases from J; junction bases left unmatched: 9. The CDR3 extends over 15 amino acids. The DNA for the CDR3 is TGCGCCAGCAGTCAGGATGAGGGGGCTGAGAATGAGCAGTTCTTC. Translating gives CASSQDEGAENEQFF.

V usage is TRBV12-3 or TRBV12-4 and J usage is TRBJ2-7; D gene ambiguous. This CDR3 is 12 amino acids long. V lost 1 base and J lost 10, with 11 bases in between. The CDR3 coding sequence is TGTGCCAGCAGTTTAGAGTCGGCGCTTCAGTACTTC. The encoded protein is CASSLESALQYF.

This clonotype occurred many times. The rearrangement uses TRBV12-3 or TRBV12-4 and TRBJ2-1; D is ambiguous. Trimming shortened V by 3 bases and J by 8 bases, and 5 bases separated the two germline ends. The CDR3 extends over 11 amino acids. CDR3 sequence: CASSFDYEQFF. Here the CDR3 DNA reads TGTGCCAGCAGTTTTGATTATGAGCAGTTCTTC.